There are a few counts of the clone carrying this T cell receptor (beta chain). What it binds is not known. This specimen comes from a study of vaccination and CD4 T cells after COVID-19. About the study: Stimulation of the cells used overlapping spike peptide pools from SARS-CoV-2 and from the common cold coronaviruses HCoV-NL63, HCoV-OC43 and HCoV-229E.

The study sequenced cultured CD4+ T cell DNA using the Oncomine TCR Beta short-read assay. One entry per CDR3 protein results from TCRdb running MiXCR on the PCR reads. This table has 8,500 to 14,000 distinct CDR3 sequences, roughly 40% appearing once. The treatment here: approximately 10-day PBMC culture with coronavirus spike peptide pools or control peptides (ViraFEST assay). The ViraFEST method relied on peptide pools to expand antigen-specific T cells, followed by TCR sequencing. It was with 10 IU/ml IL-2 and roughly 10 ug/ml peptide pools that 1.8 million or so PBMCs per well were cultured. This sequence originates from a human donor who had recovered from COVID-19. The sequenced sample consisted of CD4+ T cells from blood, cultured in vitro.

The CDR3 protein is CASGGGHVQETQYF. CDR3 DNA sequence: TGTGCCAGCGGGGGAGGACACGTTCAAGAGACCCAGTACTTC. The chain couples TRBV2 to TRBJ2-5; D is perhaps TRBD2 (6 bases). Germline CDR1 and CDR2: SNHLY and FYNNEI. Deletions cut 8 bases from V and 2 bases from J, with 15 bases between. CDR3 size: 14 residues.